This is a list of T cell receptor beta chains from one sample in a study of T cell repertoires in ileal Crohn's disease. The method was immunoSEQ multiplex PCR; TCRdb's version includes in-frame clones alone and lacks a portion of them. Of roughly 5,300 clones listed, about 81% are singletons. Sample: ileal tissue. The receptors stem from an adult with Crohn's disease. The CDR3 runs from the conserved cysteine through the conserved F or W. The order of the fields is J gene, clone size, D gene, V gene, CDR3 DNA, CDR3 protein. D genes are given only for firm matches. Clone size, where shown, is once, few, many, or a class for clones that have expanded.

TRBJ2-1 once . TRBV18 TGTGCCAGCTCACCTTCGTTATTTGACAGAAGCTCCTACAATGAGCAGTTCTTC CASSPSLFDRSSYNEQFF
TRBJ2-4 . . TRBV18 TGTGCCAGCTCATTCCTAGAGGCGGCCAAAAACATTCAGTACTTC CASSFLEAAKNIQYF
TRBJ1-2 . TRBD1 TRBV28 TGTGCCAGCAGTTACCCGTCGACAGGGCCCAATAACTATGGCTACACCTTC CASSYPSTGPNNYGYTF
TRBJ1-4 once . TRBV5-1 TGCGCCAGCAGCACCCAGCACGGGACTGGGGAAAAACTGTTTTTT CASSTQHGTGEKLFF
TRBJ1-5 few . TRBV27 TGTGCCAGCAGTTTTAACCCCCCAGCTCCGTGGCAGCCCCAGCATTTT CASSFNPPAPWQPQHF
TRBJ2-2 . . TRBV6-1 TGTGCCAGCAGTGAATTTCCTAGGGCCGCGGGCACCGGGGAGCTGTTTTTT CASSEFPRAAGTGELFF
TRBJ1-4 . . TRBV11-2 TGTGCCAGCAGCGCCGGACAGATCAATGATGAAAAACTGTTTTTT CASSAGQINDEKLFF
TRBJ1-1 . . TRBV5-6 TGTGCCAGCAGAGTGGGTTACATGAACACTGAAGCTTTCTTT CASRVGYMNTEAFF
TRBJ2-2 . . TRBV6-1 TGTGCCAGCAGTGCTATTCTGGGAAGGGACACCGGGGAGCTGTTTTTT CASSAILGRDTGELFF
TRBJ2-1 once TRBD2 TRBV4-1 TGCGCCAGCAGCCATGTACCGGGACTAGCGGGAGTTGTAGGGTTGAATGAGCAGTTCTTC CASSHVPGLAGVVGLNEQFF
TRBJ2-1 . . TRBV19 TGTGCCAGTATTTCGGGGAGCTCCTACAATGAGCAGTTCTTC CASISGSSYNEQFF
TRBJ2-2 . . TRBV6-1 TGTGCCAGCAGTGTCATCGAAGCCGGTACCGGGGAGCTGTTTTTT CASSVIEAGTGELFF
TRBJ2-7 . . TRBV15 TGTGCCACCAGCAAGAGGGCCGGTCCTCACGAGCAGTACTTC CATSKRAGPHEQYF
TRBJ1-3 . TRBD1 TRBV7-9 TGTGCCAGCGGGATCCGGGACAGGAATTTCGGAAACACCATATATTTT CASGIRDRNFGNTIYF
TRBJ2-3 . TRBD2 TRBV28 TGTGCCAGCACCCTGGGGACTAGCGGGACTGATACGCAGTATTTT CASTLGTSGTDTQYF
TRBJ1-2 once . TRBV11-2 TGTGCCAGCTCCTTCGGGACAACGGGCTATGGCTACACCTTC CASSFGTTGYGYTF
TRBJ2-6 few TRBD1 TRBV7-2 TGTGCCAGCATCGCTTGGGGACAGTCCTCTGGGGCCAACGTCCTGACTTTC CASIAWGQSSGANVLTF
TRBJ1-1 . . TRBV5-1 TGCGCCAGCATCCAAGGGGCAGGGGAAGGGGGCACTGAAGCTTTCTTT CASIQGAGEGGTEAFF
TRBJ1-2 . TRBD1 TRBV19 TGTGCCAGTAGTATTAGGTCAGGGGGCGAAACGAGGTATGGCTACACCTTC CASSIRSGGETRYGYTF
TRBJ1-1 once . TRBV5-4 TGTGCCAGCAGCCCCCCGGCAGGGGAGGCTGAAGCTTTCTTT CASSPPAGEAEAFF
TRBJ1-1 . . TRBV19 TGTGCCAGTACCCCTTACATGAACACTGAAGCTTTCTTT CASTPYMNTEAFF
TRBJ2-3 . . TRBV9 TGTGCCAGCAGCGTCCTAGCGCGCGGCACAGATACGCAGTATTTT CASSVLARGTDTQYF
TRBJ2-7 . . TRBV29-1 TGCAGCGTTGACAACTCCTACGAGCAGTACTTC CSVDNSYEQYF
TRBJ2-2 . TRBD1 TRBV5-8 TGTGCCAGCAGCACCCGACAGGGGAGTAGTACCGGGGAGCTGTTTTTT CASSTRQGSSTGELFF
TRBJ1-2 . TRBD1 TRBV7-2 TGTGCCAGCAGCTCGGCGGGACAGCTTGGCTACACCTTC CASSSAGQLGYTF
TRBJ1-2 . TRBD1 TRBV6-5 TGTGCCAGCAGTTACTCCGGCAGGGGGCTGACGAGAGGCTACACCTTC CASSYSGRGLTRGYTF
TRBJ1-1 . TRBD1 TRBV28 TGTGCCAGCAGTTTGGTCCCAGGGGGCAATGTTCACACTGAAGCTTTCTTT CASSLVPGGNVHTEAFF
TRBJ1-1 . TRBD1 TRBV29-1 TGCAGCGTTGTGGACAGGTTGGCCTCGAACACTGAAGCTTTCTTT CSVVDRLASNTEAFF